This TCR beta chain was captured in a study of blood T cell repertoires in COVID-19. Study context: Italy, Spain and the United States were the sources of the convalescent and acute COVID-19 samples.

Clones were read by immunoSEQ multiplex PCR, and TCRdb kept only the in-frame ones, dropping some. Among a few hundred thousand clones, 70% to 90% were seen once, and the ten largest hold roughly 4%. This CDR3 contains 13 residues. Trimming took 0 bases from V and 10 from J; bases not matched to a gene: 0. Germline CDR1 and CDR2: SGHTA and FQGTGA. Individuals aged about 18 to 89 years were recruited from approximately 24 US areas. Exposed enrollees had met someone with a PCR-confirmed or clinician-diagnosed COVID-19 case at some point within the 2 weeks before study entry. The sequence derives from a woman younger than 45 who had been exposed to COVID-19. The sequenced sample was PBMCs or T cells enriched from blood (not recorded which). This sequence joins TRBV7-3 and TRBJ1-6; 7 bases are a match to TRBD1. CDR3 loop: CASSLTDRSPLHF. DNA of the CDR3: TGTGCCAGCAGCTTAACGGACAGGTCACCCCTCCACTTT.